The clone carrying this TCR beta chain has a handful of counts. Antigen specificity is unknown. This sample is part of a study of CD8+ T cells in alopecia areata. About the study: Tofacitinib was taken orally by treated patients, and the dose was 5 to 10 mg twice daily. Study-wide findings and caveats: Scalp samples also contribute reads from the resident alphabeta T cells found in normal skin.

Investigators isolated RNA and reverse transcribed it into cDNA to act as the sequencing template. Using immunoSEQ multiplex PCR, the repertoire was profiled, and TCRdb retains in-frame clones only, with some absent. The sample carries 200,000 or so clones, approximately 45% recorded once. Trimming removed 3 bases at V and 6 bases at J, with 0 bases between. CDR1 SEHNR and CDR2 FQNEAQ come from the germline V gene (reference sequence). The CDR3 covers 10 residues. Treatment described: oral pan-JAK inhibitor, 5-10 mg twice daily. Sorting separated CD4+ and CD8+ T cells out of PBMCs. The TCR was taken from a human donor with alopecia areata. The sample here was CD4+ T cells sorted from blood, taken at approximately week 36, from a patient treated with tofacitinib. The chain is built from TRBV7-9 and TRBJ2-1; no clear D. The CDR3 sequence is CASSFNEQFF. The CDR3 DNA follows: TGTGCCAGCAGCTTCAATGAGCAGTTCTTC.